What follows describes a single TCR beta chain. Its antigen remains unknown. The sample comes from a study of T cell responses to AZD1222 COVID-19 vaccine. Sequenced by immunoSEQ multiplex PCR; TCRdb stores in-frame clones only, minus some. The repertoire consists of 70,000 to 80,000 clones, with roughly 89% occurring once and the leading ten covering about 2.7%. V was shortened by 1 base and J by 3 bases, with 8 bases between the two germline ends. CDR1 SGHNT and CDR2 YENEEA come from the germline V gene. The CDR3 runs 14 residues. General study results and limits: In the spike-specific TCR repertoire, nearly half reportedly target unmutated variant regions. Spike-spanning, vaccine-associated CD4 TCRs were dominant at 160-218 and 743-854. Sampling that yielded the repertoires occurred only after the peak T cell response.

The sequence came from an adult in good health. The sequencing used peripheral blood, collected on day 0 of AZD1222 vaccination. This chain joins TRBV11-3 and TRBJ2-3; no definite D call. The chain's CDR3 is CASSLARSTDTQYF. The CDR3 DNA is TGTGCCAGCAGCTTAGCACGATCGACAGATACGCAGTATTTT.